The clone carrying this TCR beta chain came up a few times. As yet, its antigen is unknown. The same CDR3 can be traced to other DNA sequences in this sample. The source of the sample is a study of beta chain features in type 1 diabetes. The study, taken as a whole, reports: TCRB CDR3 length was moderately but significantly reduced in all four CD4+ subsets of Type 1 diabetes patients. Relative to healthy donors, patients appeared to have naive, central memory and Treg TCRB repertoires that were more similar.

The investigators reverse transcribed all of the isolated RNA, so they sequenced expressed TCRB transcripts. This table comes from immunoSEQ multiplex PCR, and its TCRdb copy is limited to in-frame clones, with some not included. The top ten clones hold less than 0.02% of a sample with around 350,000 clones, roughly 12% of them seen once. Sorted CD4+ subsets: naive, central memory, regulatory, stem cell-like memory (CD45RO/CCR7/CD25/CD127/CD95/CD27 panel). Once sorted, every population was more than 95% pure. The TCR was taken from a man between 18 and 29 years old in good health. Sequencing input: naive CD4+ T cells from blood.

The CDR3 spells CASSLSTDTQYF. CDR3 in DNA: TGTGCCAGCAGTCTAAGCACAGATACGCAGTATTTT. This chain joins TRBV28 and TRBJ2-3; D remains unclear. Trimming removed 5 bases at V and 0 bases at J, with 3 bases between. CDR3 length: 12 residues. Germline values: CDR1 MDHEN, CDR2 SYDVKM.